These 6 T cell receptor beta chains were sequenced from one sample in a study of CD4 T cells in relation to SARS-CoV-2 and coronaviruses. Their cognate antigens are unknown. Sequencing used immunoSEQ multiplex PCR; TCRdb keeps in-frame clones, though not all of them. The data contain about 36,000 clones, 77% of them singletons. Sequencing input: memory CD4+ T cells from PBMCs, cultured in vitro. Every receptor here comes from an adult with COVID-19.

The chain links TRBV2 to TRBJ1-4; TRBD1 might be the D (5 bases). The germline V and J ends were trimmed by 6 bases and 5 bases, with 13 bases remaining between them. The length of the CDR3 is 14 residues. CDR1 and CDR2 (germline): SNHLY, FYNNEI. CDR3 region: CASRLTERNEKLFF. CDR3 nucleotides: TGTGCCAGCAGGCTGACAGAACGGAATGAAAAACTGTTTTTT.

The chain links TRBV29-1 to TRBJ2-1, with 8 bases that match TRBD2. Germline-derived CDR1 and CDR2 are SQVTM and ANQGSEA. This CDR3 contains 14 residues. Losses at the gene ends were 0 bases for V and 8 bases for J; bases not matched to a gene: 6. CDR3 sequence: CSVEDQGAGDEQFF. CDR3 bases: TGCAGCGTTGAAGATCAAGGAGCGGGAGATGAGCAGTTCTTC.

The rearrangement links TRBV27 to TRBJ2-1, with a possible D match to TRBD2 (6 bases). The germline gives CDR1 MNHEY, CDR2 SMNVEV (reference sequence). This CDR3 has 17 amino acids. V was cut by 4 bases and J by 7 bases, with 23 bases left in between. CDR3 region: CASSSRQLAGGRNEQFF. The CDR3 nucleotides are TGTGCCAGCAGTTCGAGACAATTAGCAGGAGGGAGGAATGAGCAGTTCTTC.

The chain has TRBV27 and TRBJ1-2; D unresolved. The CDR3 has 15 residues. Trimming removed 3 bases at V and 7 bases at J, with 18 bases between. Germline V gene data show CDR1 as MNHEY and CDR2 as SMNVEV (reference sequence). CDR3 sequence reads: CASSFLHRQKSGYTF. CDR3 DNA sequence: TGTGCCAGCAGTTTCCTTCATCGGCAGAAAAGTGGCTACACCTTC.

This chain connects TRBV25-1 to TRBJ1-4; D ambiguous. The CDR3 loop spans 15 amino acids. Germline V gene data show CDR1 as MGHDK and CDR2 as SYGVNS. Trimming cost V 4 bases and J 0 bases, with 9 bases left between them. CDR3 sequence (DNA): TGTGCCAGCAGTGCACCGGGATCAACTAATGAAAAACTGTTTTTT. This codes for CASSAPGSTNEKLFF. Variable domain in full (rest from reference TRBV25-1 and TRBJ1-4): EADIYQTPRYLVIGTGKKITLECSQTMGHDKMYWYQQDPGMELHLIHYSYGVNSTEKGDLSSESTVSRIRTEHFPLTLESARPSHTSQYLCASSAPGSTNEKLFFGSGTQLSVL.

The gene calls are TRBV3-1 (or the pseudogene TRBV3-2) and TRBJ2-1; perhaps TRBD1 as D (5 bases). Germline V gives CDR1 LGHDT, CDR2 YNNKEL (reference sequence). With 4 bases removed from V and 5 bases from J, the gap between germline ends came to 18 bases. This CDR3 region has 16 residues. CDR3 protein: CASSLSVGRGNNEQFF. Here the CDR3 DNA reads TGTGCCAGCAGCCTCTCTGTGGGGCGAGGTAACAATGAGCAGTTCTTC.